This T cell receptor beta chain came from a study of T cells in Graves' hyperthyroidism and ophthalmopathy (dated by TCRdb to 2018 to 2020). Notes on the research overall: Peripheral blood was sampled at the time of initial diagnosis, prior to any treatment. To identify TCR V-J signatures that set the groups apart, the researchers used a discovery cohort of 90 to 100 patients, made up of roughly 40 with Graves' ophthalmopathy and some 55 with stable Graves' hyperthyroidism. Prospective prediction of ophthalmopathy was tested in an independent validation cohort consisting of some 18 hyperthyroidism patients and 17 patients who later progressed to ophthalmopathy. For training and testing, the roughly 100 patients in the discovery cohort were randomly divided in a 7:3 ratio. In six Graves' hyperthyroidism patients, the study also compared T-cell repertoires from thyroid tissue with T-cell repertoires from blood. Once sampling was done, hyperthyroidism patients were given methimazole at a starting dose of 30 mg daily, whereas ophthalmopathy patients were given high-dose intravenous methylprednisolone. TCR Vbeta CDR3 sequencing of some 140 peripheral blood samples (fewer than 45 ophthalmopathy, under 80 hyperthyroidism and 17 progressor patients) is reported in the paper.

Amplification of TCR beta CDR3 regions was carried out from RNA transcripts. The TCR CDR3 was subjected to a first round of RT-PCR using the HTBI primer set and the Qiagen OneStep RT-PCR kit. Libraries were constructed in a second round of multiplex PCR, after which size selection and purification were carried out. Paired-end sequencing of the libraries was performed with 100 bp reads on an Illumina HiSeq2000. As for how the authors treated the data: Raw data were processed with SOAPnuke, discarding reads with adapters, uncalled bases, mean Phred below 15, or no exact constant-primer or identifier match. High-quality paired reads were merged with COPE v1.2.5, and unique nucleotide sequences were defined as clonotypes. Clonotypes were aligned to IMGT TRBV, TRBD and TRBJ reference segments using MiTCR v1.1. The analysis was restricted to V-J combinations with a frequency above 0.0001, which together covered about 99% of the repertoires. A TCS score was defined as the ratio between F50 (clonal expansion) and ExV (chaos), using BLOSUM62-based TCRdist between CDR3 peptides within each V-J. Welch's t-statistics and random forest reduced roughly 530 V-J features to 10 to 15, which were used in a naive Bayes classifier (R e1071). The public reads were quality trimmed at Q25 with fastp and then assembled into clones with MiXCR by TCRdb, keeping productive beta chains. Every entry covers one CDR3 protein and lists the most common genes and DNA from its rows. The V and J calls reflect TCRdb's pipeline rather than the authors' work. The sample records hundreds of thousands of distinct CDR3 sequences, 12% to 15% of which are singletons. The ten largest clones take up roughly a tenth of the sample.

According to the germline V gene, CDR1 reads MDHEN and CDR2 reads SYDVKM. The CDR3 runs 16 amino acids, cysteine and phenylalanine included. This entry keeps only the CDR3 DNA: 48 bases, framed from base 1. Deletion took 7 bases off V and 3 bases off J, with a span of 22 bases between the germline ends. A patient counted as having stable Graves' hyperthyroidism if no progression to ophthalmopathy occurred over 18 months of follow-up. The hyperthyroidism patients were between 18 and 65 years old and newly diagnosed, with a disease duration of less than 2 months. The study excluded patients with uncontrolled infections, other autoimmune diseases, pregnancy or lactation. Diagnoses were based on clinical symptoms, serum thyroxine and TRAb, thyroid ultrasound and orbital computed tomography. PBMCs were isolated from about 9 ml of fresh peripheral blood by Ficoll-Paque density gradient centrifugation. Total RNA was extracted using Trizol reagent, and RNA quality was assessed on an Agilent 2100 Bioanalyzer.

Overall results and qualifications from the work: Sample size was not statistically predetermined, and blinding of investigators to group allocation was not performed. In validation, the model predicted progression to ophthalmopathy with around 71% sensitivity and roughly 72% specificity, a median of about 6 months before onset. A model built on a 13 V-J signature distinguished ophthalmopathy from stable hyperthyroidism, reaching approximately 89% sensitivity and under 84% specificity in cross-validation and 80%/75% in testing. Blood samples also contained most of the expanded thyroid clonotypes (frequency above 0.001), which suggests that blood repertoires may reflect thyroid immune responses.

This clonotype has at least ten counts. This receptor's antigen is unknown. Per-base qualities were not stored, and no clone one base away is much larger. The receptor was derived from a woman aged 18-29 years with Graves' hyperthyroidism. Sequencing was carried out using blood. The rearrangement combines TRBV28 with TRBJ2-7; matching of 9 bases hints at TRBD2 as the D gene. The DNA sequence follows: TGTGCCAGCATCCCCAGGGGGCGGGAGGGATTCTACGAGCAGTACTTC. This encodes CASIPRGREGFYEQYF.